The subject of this entry is one T cell receptor (beta chain). Its antigen remains unidentified. TCRdb's table, derived via immunoSEQ multiplex PCR, lists solely in-frame clones and lacks some. Among around 20,000 clones listed, 80% to 90% were seen once. This sample was taken from a study of T cell clones after liver transplantation. About the study: Three of eight recipients were HCV-positive; others had non-autoimmune, non-viral indications. Without induction therapy, subjects received standard immunosuppression until 12-24 months post-transplant. Study-wide results and limits: Migration into the graft, not deletion, may explain lost graft donor-reactive T cells.

CD3+CD4+ and CD3+CD8+ cells were FACS-sorted from thawed unstimulated PBMCs. The CDR3 has 14 amino acids. The germline V gene encodes CDR1 MDHEN and CDR2 SYDVKM. Trimming left V 5 bases short and J 2 bases short, with 13 bases between. This chain joins TRBV28 and TRBJ2-7; the D call may be TRBD1 or TRBD2 (5 bases each). The TCR sequence derives from a human donor who received a liver transplant. The sequencing here drew on CD8+ T cells from blood, taken before liver transplant. This CDR3 is CASSPRDQAYEQYF. The CDR3 region has the DNA TGTGCCAGCAGTCCCCGGGACCAAGCCTACGAGCAGTACTTC.